Sequencing of this TCR beta chain was carried out in a study of blood T cell repertoires in COVID-19. For the study at large: COVID-19 samples from acute and convalescent phases originated in the United States, Italy and Spain.

The assay was immunoSEQ multiplex PCR, and TCRdb's table has in-frame clones only and misses some. The table lists some 210,000 clones, approximately 85% of them singletons, with 7.5% to 8% in the top ten. CDR1 MNHEY and CDR2 SMNVEV come from the germline V gene (reference sequence). The CDR3 loop spans 11 amino acids. V lost 6 bases to trimming and J lost 7 bases, with 9 bases between them. This receptor was obtained from a woman between 45 and 65 years old with active or convalescent COVID-19. The specimen was peripheral blood. This sequence joins TRBV27 and TRBJ1-2; D perhaps matches TRBD1 (6 bases). The DNA of the CDR3 is TGTGCCAGCAGACACAGGGCTGGCTACACCTTC. Its translation: CASRHRAGYTF.